This record looks at one T cell receptor (beta chain) sequence and its context. The antigen is undetermined. Only in-frame clones appear in the TCRdb table, and some are missing; sequencing was by immunoSEQ multiplex PCR. This table holds 120,000 or so clones, about 88% found once. This record comes from a study of T cell responses to AZD1222 COVID-19 vaccine. As for the study in general: Analyses pooled second doses at about 4 or about 12 weeks. Study observations and caveats: Among those given AZD1222, only six were seropositive at baseline.

CDR3 size: 17 residues. V gave up 2 bases and J gave up 4 bases; unmatched junction bases: 11. The germline V gene encodes CDR1 SGHTA and CDR2 FQGNSA. The clonotype originates from an adult in good health. The rearrangement joins TRBV7-2 to TRBJ1-3; TRBD1 matches at 7 bases. This specimen was peripheral blood, taken on day 0 of AZD1222 vaccination. Here the CDR3 reads CASSLTQDRARGNTIYF. The CDR3 DNA follows: TGTGCCAGCAGCTTAACTCAAGACAGGGCGAGGGGAAACACCATATATTTT.